One sample yielded the 32 T cell receptor beta chains listed below, sequenced in a study of T cell clonality in common variable immunodeficiency. Whole-study results and caveats: In common variable immunodeficiency, TCR beta chains reportedly carried fewer deletions and N-nucleotide insertions.

Sequencing was performed with immunoSEQ multiplex PCR; in TCRdb, only in-frame clones are kept and a portion is missing. The sample has about 42,000 clones, none seen only once. These receptors have no known antigen. Material: peripheral blood mononuclear cells. All receptors derive from a human donor with common variable immunodeficiency.

This clone occurred a few times. The sequence runs out 3 residues before the end of the CDR3; the remainder is reconstructed from the germline J gene. V gene TRBV30 combines with J gene TRBJ1-6, with 7 positions matching TRBD1. V lost 3 bases and J lost 9; bases outside the gene matches: 14. Germline CDR1 GTSNPN, CDR2 SVGIG (reference sequence). The CDR3 is made up of 16 amino acids. CDR3 protein: CAWRKRQGMTGSPLHF. The covered CDR3 bases are TGTGCCTGGAGGAAAAGACAGGGAATGACGGGTTCACCC.

Regarding this clone: The read finishes 3 residues shy of the CDR3 end, and the germline J gene is used to complete it. V usage is TRBV2 and J usage is TRBJ2-7, with D possibly matching TRBD1 (6 bases). The germline V and J ends were trimmed by 7 bases and 6 bases, with 19 bases remaining between them. Germline V gene data show CDR1 as SNHLY and CDR2 as FYNNEI. CDR3 length equals 14 residues. Partial CDR3 DNA: TGTGCCAGCATCCTACAGGGTGCGGTGTTCGAG. This encodes CASILQGAVFE. The full CDR3 protein is CASILQGAVFEQYF. The full variable domain, rest sourced from reference TRBV2 and TRBJ2-7, is EPEVTQTPSHQVTQMGQEVILRCVPISNHLYFYWYRQILGQKVEFLVSFYNNEISEKSEIFDDQFSVERPDGSNFTLKIRSTKLEDSAMYFCASILQGAVFEQYFGPGTRLTVT.

About this clone: The read falls 3 residues short of the CDR3 end, and the missing part is taken from the germline J gene. The gene calls are TRBV30 and TRBJ2-1; perhaps TRBD2 as D (7 bases). Germline V gene data show CDR1 as GTSNPN and CDR2 as SVGIG (reference sequence). Trimming took 0 bases from V and 6 from J, leaving 9 bases between them. The CDR3 has 13 amino acids. The CDR3 bases that were read are TGTGCCTGGAGTGTCGGGGGGCCCAATGAG. This translates into CAWSVGGPNE. The entire CDR3 protein is CAWSVGGPNEQFF.

This clone was seen a handful of times. The read terminates 3 residues ahead of where the CDR3 ends, so the germline J gene completes it. The V gene is TRBV5-6, the J gene TRBJ1-2; D gene uncertain. V was pared by 2 bases and J by 4 bases, with 9 bases between. This CDR3 spans 13 amino acids. Germline V CDR1 and CDR2: SGHDT, YYEEEE. The part of the CDR3 DNA that was read is TGTGCCAGCAGCTTCCCAAGAGCCTATGGC. This translates into CASSFPRAYG. The CDR3 in its entirety is CASSFPRAYGYTF.

This clone was counted between two and nine times. The read gets to within 3 residues of the CDR3 end, and the germline J gene fills in the rest. The gene calls are TRBV6-1 and TRBJ2-7; no clear D gene. The CDR3 has 15 amino acids. The ends were cut back, 1 base at V and 1 base at J, with 11 bases in the middle. Germline V gene data show CDR1 as MNHNS and CDR2 as SASEGT. CDR3 DNA (partial): TGTGCCAGCAGTGAAGTCCTCGCAGTGTCCTACGAG. This translates into CASSEVLAVSYE. The entire CDR3 protein reads CASSEVLAVSYEQYF.

This clone came up many times. The sequenced fragment ends 3 residues before the CDR3 boundary, so the rest is inferred from the germline J gene. The gene calls are TRBV11-2 and TRBJ2-7, with 9 positions matching TRBD1. The CDR3 runs to 14 residues. Germline CDR1 SGHAT, CDR2 FQNNGV. Trimming removed 3 bases from V and 2 bases from J; junction bases left unmatched: 2. The part of the CDR3 DNA that was read is TGTGCCAGCAGCTTGGGACAGGGCCCCTACGAG. Its translation: CASSLGQGPYE. The CDR3 reads in full as CASSLGQGPYEQYF.

Notes on this clone: The missing CDR3 end, 3 residues past where the read stops, is filled in from the germline J gene. The chain joins TRBV5-5 to TRBJ2-7; 8 bases are a match to TRBD1. Germline V gives CDR1 SGHKS, CDR2 YYEKEE (reference sequence). V trimming: 2 bases; J trimming: 5 bases; junction bases outside the gene matches: 6. The CDR3 loop spans 14 amino acids. The CDR3 is CASSLSSTGDEQYF. The CDR3 DNA, read in part, is TGTGCCAGCAGCTTAAGTTCGACAGGGGACGAG.

Ten or more counts support this clone. The read falls 3 residues short of the CDR3 end, and the missing part is taken from the germline J gene. Distinct nucleotide sequences in the sample also encode this CDR3. This chain connects TRBV7-9 to TRBJ1-2, with 7 bases lining up with TRBD1. V trimming: 5 bases; J trimming: 4 bases; junction bases outside the gene matches: 1. The CDR3 sequence is 12 residues long. CDR1 and CDR2 from the germline V gene are SEHNR and FQNEAQ (reference sequence). The CDR3 sequence is CASSPGGYGYTF. The CDR3 DNA, read in part, is TGTGCCAGCAGCCCAGGGGGCTATGGC.

Concerning this clone: Read coverage stops 3 residues before the CDR3 terminus; the germline J gene supplies the remainder. This chain joins TRBV5-5 and TRBJ2-7, with TRBD1 as a possible D gene (5 bases). V lost 0 bases, J lost 0 bases, and 7 bases lay in between. The germline CDR1 and CDR2 sequences are SGHKS and YYEKEE (reference sequence). The CDR3 spans 14 residues. CDR3 region: CASSLGDSSYEQYF. The covered CDR3 bases are TGTGCCAGCAGCTTGGGCGACAGCTCCTACGAG.

This clone showed up just a few times. The sequence runs out 3 residues before the end of the CDR3; the remainder is reconstructed from the germline J gene. V usage is TRBV13 and J usage is TRBJ1-1; D possibly corresponds to TRBD1 (6 bases). The germline V gene has CDR1 PRHDT and CDR2 FYEKMQ (reference sequence). The CDR3 length is 15 residues. The covered CDR3 bases are TGTGCCAGCAGCGAGGAGAAGGGGGGGGCCTCGGAA. Protein sequence: CASSEEKGGASE. The CDR3 as a whole reads CASSEEKGGASEAFF.

In this sample, this clone turned up many times. The sequence runs out 3 residues before the end of the CDR3; the remainder is reconstructed from the germline J gene. The chain joins TRBV29-1 to TRBJ2-7; D gene ambiguous. Trimming stripped 7 bases from V and 2 bases from J, with 9 bases between. Germline assignment: CDR1 SQVTM and CDR2 ANQGSEA. The CDR3 totals 11 residues. The sequenced CDR3 bases are TGCAGCGGGCGGTCCACCTACGAG. Protein: CSGRSTYE. The entire CDR3 is CSGRSTYEQYF.

This clone was counted a few times. Coverage ceases 3 residues before the CDR3 finishes, and the germline J gene fills in the end. The chain couples TRBV30 to TRBJ2-1; TRBD2 matches at 12 bases. The V gene end was trimmed by 3 bases and the J gene end by 4 bases; junction bases not matched to a gene: 4. Germline V CDR1 and CDR2: GTSNPN, SVGIG (reference sequence). The CDR3 is 15 amino acids. The CDR3 DNA, read in part, is TGTGCCTGGAGCATAGGACTAGCGGGGTACAATGAG. Translating gives CAWSIGLAGYNE. The entire CDR3 protein is CAWSIGLAGYNEQFF. The full variable domain, its missing parts supplied by reference TRBV30 and TRBJ2-1, is SQTIHQWPATLVQPVGSPLSLECTVEGTSNPNLYWYRQAAGRGLQLLFYSVGIGQISSEVPQNLSASRPQDRQFILSSKKLLLSDSGFYLCAWSIGLAGYNEQFFGPGTRLTVL.

About this clone: The read comes to an end 3 residues before the CDR3 does, leaving the germline J gene to fill in the end. This chain connects TRBV7-3 to TRBJ2-2; 8 bases are a match to TRBD2. V was pared by 1 base and J by 5 bases, with 3 bases of the junction left unmatched. The CDR3 is 15 residues long. Germline CDR1 SGHTA, CDR2 FQGTGA. This CDR3 reads CASSLMSGRTGELFF. CDR3 DNA, as far as it was read: TGTGCCAGCAGCTTAATGAGCGGGAGAACCGGGGAG.

This clone was detected a few times. The read falls 3 residues short of the CDR3 end, and the missing part is taken from the germline J gene. The same CDR3 can be traced to other DNA sequences in this sample. The chain combines TRBV19 with TRBJ1-6, with 11 bases matching TRBD1. In germline, CDR1 is LNHDA, CDR2 SQIVND (reference sequence). V lost 5 bases to trimming and J lost 10 bases; unmatched junction nucleotides: 7. There are 15 residues in the CDR3. CDR3: CASSSRTGGVSPLHF. The DNA read from the CDR3 is TGTGCCAGTAGTTCACGGACAGGGGGCGTGTCACCC.

This clone appeared many times. Read data end 3 residues before the CDR3 end; the end is taken from the germline J gene. This rearrangement joins TRBV18 to TRBJ2-2, with 10 bases fitting TRBD2. The germline V gene has CDR1 KGHSH and CDR2 LQKENI. The V segment lost 1 base and the J segment 2 bases; nucleotides outside the gene matches: 4. This CDR3 region has 17 residues. CDR3 DNA, as far as it was read: TGTGCCAGCTCACCACTCTCTAGCGGGAGTAACACCGGGGAG. Encoded protein: CASSPLSSGSNTGE. The CDR3 in its entirety is CASSPLSSGSNTGELFF. Using reference TRBV18 and TRBJ2-2 for the parts outside the CDR3, the full variable domain is NAGVMQNPRHLVRRRGQEARLRCSPMKGHSHVYWYRQLPEEGLKFMVYLQKENIIDESGMPKERFSAEFPKEGPSILRIQQVVRGDSAAYFCASSPLSSGSNTGELFFGEGSRLTVL.

This clone was picked up a small number of times. Sequencing ends 3 residues short of the CDR3 end; the germline J gene provides the rest. J is TRBJ2-3 and V is TRBV19; TRBD1 agrees at 7 bases. The CDR3 contains 15 residues. In germline, CDR1 is LNHDA, CDR2 SQIVND (reference sequence). J was trimmed by 0 bases and V by 6 bases; bases with no gene match: 6. The CDR3 here is CASSLQGWSTDTQYF. The covered CDR3 bases are TGTGCCAGTAGCTTACAGGGGTGGAGCACAGATACG.

Of note for this clone: Read sequence stops 3 residues before the CDR3 end, and the germline J gene provides the missing end. The V and J genes are TRBV20-1 and TRBJ2-3, with a weak D call TRBD1 (7 bases). Trimming removed 3 bases from V and 7 bases from J, with 17 bases in between. The CDR3 totals 14 residues. The germline CDR1 and CDR2 sequences are DFQATT and SNEGSKA (reference sequence). CDR3 sequence reads: CSAREGQGVYTQYF. CDR3 bases read: TGCAGTGCTAGGGAGGGTCAGGGGGTTTATACG.

This clone has only a few counts. Read data end 3 residues before the CDR3 end; the end is taken from the germline J gene. V usage is TRBV2 and J usage is TRBJ2-1, with 9 bases aligning to TRBD1. This CDR3 is built from 15 residues. The germline gives CDR1 SNHLY, CDR2 FYNNEI. V was pared by 5 bases and J by 9 bases, with 11 bases of the junction left unmatched. The CDR3 bases that were read are TGTGCCAGCAGTTACGTCCCGGGACAGGGTAGTGAG. Translated, it gives CASSYVPGQGSE. The CDR3, in full, reads CASSYVPGQGSEQFF.

The CDR3 reads CSVSRGDTQYF. Partial CDR3 DNA: TGCAGCGTCAGCAGGGGAGATACG. The chain has TRBV29-1 and TRBJ2-3; perhaps TRBD1 as D (6 bases). The read falls 3 residues short of the CDR3 end, and the missing part is taken from the germline J gene. Germline lookup yields CDR1 SQVTM and CDR2 ANQGSEA. V lost 6 bases and J lost 5, with 9 bases in between. The CDR3 covers 11 residues.

On this clone: The read ends 3 residues early relative to the CDR3; the germline J gene fills the gap. This chain connects TRBV30 to TRBJ1-5; 8 bases agree with TRBD1. Germline V CDR1 and CDR2: GTSNPN, SVGIG (reference sequence). With 2 bases clipped from V and 0 bases from J, the junction kept 3 bases outside the gene matches. The CDR3 is made up of 15 amino acids. The CDR3 DNA, read in part, is TGTGCCTGGAGTTTAGGACAGGGTAGCAATCAGCCC. Translation gives CAWSLGQGSNQP. The entire CDR3 protein is CAWSLGQGSNQPQHF.

This clone was recorded at least ten times. The read stops 3 residues short of the end of the CDR3; the missing end is completed from the germline J gene. The chain combines TRBV5-1 with TRBJ1-2; 10 bases match TRBD1. Germline V gene data show CDR1 as SGHRS and CDR2 as YFSETQ. V dropped 7 bases and J dropped 4; count of bases not matched to a gene: 10. The CDR3 covers 15 residues. This CDR3 reads CASGQGTGVLYGYTF. Incomplete CDR3 DNA: TGCGCCAGCGGCCAGGGGACAGGGGTACTCTATGGC.

On this clone itself: The read is 3 residues too short to cover the CDR3 end, so that end is filled in from the germline J gene. This rearrangement joins TRBV5-1 to TRBJ2-3; 12 bases align to TRBD2. The junction had 10 bases not matched to a gene; V was cut back by 4 bases and J by 1 base. The length of the CDR3 is 18 residues. The V gene's germline CDR1 is SGHRS and CDR2 YFSETQ. The CDR3 here is CASSPSGRAALRTDTQYF. The CDR3 bases that were read are TGCGCCAGCAGCCCTAGCGGGAGGGCCGCCCTACGCACAGATACG.

This clone was seen at least ten times. The missing CDR3 end, 3 residues past where the read stops, is filled in from the germline J gene. This rearrangement joins TRBV18 to TRBJ2-5, with D possibly matching TRBD1 (6 bases). V lost 0 bases and J 5 bases, leaving 13 bases between the germline ends. CDR1 is KGHSH and CDR2 is LQKENI in the germline V gene. This CDR3 has 15 residues. The CDR3 bases that were read are TGTGCCAGCTCACCACCGAACAGGGTCGGCGAGACC. It codes for CASSPPNRVGET. The CDR3 reads in full as CASSPPNRVGETQYF. The full variable domain, with the rest looked up from reference TRBV18 and TRBJ2-5, is NAGVMQNPRHLVRRRGQEARLRCSPMKGHSHVYWYRQLPEEGLKFMVYLQKENIIDESGMPKERFSAEFPKEGPSILRIQQVVRGDSAAYFCASSPPNRVGETQYFGPGTRLLVL.

This clone was observed many times. The read falls 3 residues short of the CDR3 end, and the missing part is taken from the germline J gene. The chain uses TRBV5-6 and TRBJ2-7, with D perhaps matching TRBD2 (6 bases). The CDR3 has 15 amino acids. Germline CDR1 SGHDT, CDR2 YYEEEE. V was trimmed by 4 bases and J by 0 bases, leaving 14 bases between them. The CDR3 is CASSTGTPDSYEQYF. The DNA read from the CDR3 is TGTGCCAGCAGCACCGGGACTCCCGACTCCTACGAG.

This clone was counted many times. The read comes to an end 3 residues before the CDR3 does, leaving the germline J gene to fill in the end. The chain uses TRBV10-3 and TRBJ1-5; 7 bases align to TRBD1. Per the germline V gene, CDR1 is ENHRY and CDR2 is SYGVKD. With 6 bases clipped from V and 4 bases from J, the junction kept 9 bases outside the gene matches. This CDR3 has 15 residues. The CDR3 bases that were read are TGTGCCATCAGCCTAACAGGGGACCCGAATCAGCCC. Its protein product is CAISLTGDPNQP. The complete CDR3 reads CAISLTGDPNQPQHF.

Concerning this clone: The read stops 3 residues short of the end of the CDR3; the missing end is completed from the germline J gene. The rearrangement uses TRBV7-7 and TRBJ2-1; TRBD2 agrees at 7 bases. Germline CDR1 is SSHAT and CDR2 is FNYEAQ (reference sequence). CDR3 size: 12 residues. The trim removed 5 bases at V and 8 bases at J, leaving 3 bases unmatched. CDR3 residues: CASSPGGDEQFF. Incomplete CDR3 DNA: TGTGCCAGCAGCCCTGGGGGGGATGAG.

This clone was observed a few times. Read sequence stops 3 residues before the CDR3 end, and the germline J gene provides the missing end. The chain employs TRBV18 and TRBJ2-3; TRBD2 matches 7 bases. With V trimmed by 2 bases and J by 1 base, 0 bases remained unmatched. CDR3 size: 14 residues. Germline V gene lookup returns CDR1 KGHSH and CDR2 LQKENI. Partial CDR3 DNA: TGTGCCAGCTCACCAGCGGGGGGCACAGATACG. This translates into CASSPAGGTDT. The full CDR3 is CASSPAGGTDTQYF.

This clone occurred a few times. The read falls 3 residues short of the CDR3 end, and the missing part is taken from the germline J gene. The chain combines TRBV13 with TRBJ2-5; D is possibly TRBD2 (6 bases). Germline V gene lookup returns CDR1 PRHDT and CDR2 FYEKMQ (reference sequence). Trimming pared 2 bases from V and 2 bases from J, leaving 6 bases between. CDR3 length equals 13 residues. The chain's CDR3 is CASSLRGQETQYF. The covered CDR3 bases are TGTGCCAGCAGCTTACGGGGGCAAGAGACC.

This clone was seen many times. The read ends 3 residues shy of where the CDR3 ends; the end is completed using the germline J gene. The V call is TRBV2, the J call TRBJ2-7, with D maybe TRBD2 (6 bases). The CDR3 has 16 residues. V was clipped by 2 bases and J by 2 bases, with 16 bases between them. Per germline, CDR1 SNHLY and CDR2 FYNNEI. The part of the CDR3 DNA that was read is TGTGCCAGCAGTGAAAGAACTAGCCCTTTCGCCTACGAG. This gives the protein CASSERTSPFAYE. The CDR3 in full is CASSERTSPFAYEQYF.

This clone was observed at least ten times. The CDR3 is cut off 3 residues early in the read; its end comes from the germline J gene. This chain links TRBV7-9 with TRBJ1-1, with TRBD1 identical over 8 bases. The CDR3 length is 13 residues. Per germline, CDR1 SEHNR and CDR2 FQNEAQ (reference sequence). The CDR3 protein is CASSLGQGAQAFF. The part of the CDR3 DNA that was read is TGTGCCAGCAGCCTCGGGCAGGGGGCTCAA.

In its sample, this clone was seen many times. Coverage ceases 3 residues before the CDR3 finishes, and the germline J gene fills in the end. V is TRBV7-9 and J is TRBJ2-1; a possible D gene is TRBD2 (5 bases). Germline CDR1 SEHNR, CDR2 FQNEAQ (reference sequence). The V and J ends lost 1 base and 5 bases respectively, with 12 bases between them. This CDR3 region has 15 residues. The CDR3 loop is CASSLEEGSHNEQFF. CDR3 DNA (partial): TGTGCCAGCAGCTTAGAAGAGGGTTCGCACAATGAG.

This clone was seen a handful of times. The CDR3 goes on 3 residues after the read ends, and that part is filled in from the germline J gene. The chain is built from TRBV5-1 and TRBJ1-1, with D tentatively TRBD1 (5 bases). V lost 4 bases, J lost 7 bases, and 14 bases lay in between. The CDR3 extends over 13 amino acids. The germline gives CDR1 SGHRS, CDR2 YFSETQ. CDR3 protein: CASSTPGGGEAFF. The CDR3 DNA, read in part, is TGCGCCAGCAGCACCCCCGGGGGGGGTGAA.